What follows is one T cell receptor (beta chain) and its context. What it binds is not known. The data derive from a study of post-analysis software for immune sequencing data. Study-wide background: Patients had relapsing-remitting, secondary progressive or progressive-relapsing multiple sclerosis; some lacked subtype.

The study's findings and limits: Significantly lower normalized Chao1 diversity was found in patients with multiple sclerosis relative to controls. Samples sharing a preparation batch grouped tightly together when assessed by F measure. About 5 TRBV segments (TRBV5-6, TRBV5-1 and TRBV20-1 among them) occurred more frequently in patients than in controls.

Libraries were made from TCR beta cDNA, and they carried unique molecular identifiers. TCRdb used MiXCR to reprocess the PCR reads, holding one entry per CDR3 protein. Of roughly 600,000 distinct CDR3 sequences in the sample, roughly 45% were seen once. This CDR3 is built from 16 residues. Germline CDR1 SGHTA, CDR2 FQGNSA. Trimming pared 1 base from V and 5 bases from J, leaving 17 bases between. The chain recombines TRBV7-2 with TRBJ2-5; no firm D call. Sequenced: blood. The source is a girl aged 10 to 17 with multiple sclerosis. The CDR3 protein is CASSLESGRRLETQYF. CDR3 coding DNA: TGTGCCAGCAGCTTAGAGTCTGGGCGAAGACTGGAGACCCAGTACTTC.